This is a list of T cell receptor beta chains from one sample in a study of blood T cell repertoires in COVID-19. Some clones are missing from TCRdb's copy, which holds only in-frame ones; the method was immunoSEQ multiplex PCR. The repertoire holds tens of thousands of clones, around 93% seen once, with around 2.5% in the top ten. Material: peripheral blood. These receptors were collected from a human donor with active COVID-19. The donor label of this sample is uncertain. Each CDR3 is given with its conserved first and last residue. The size entry is marked missing in some rows and otherwise reads once, few, many or a size class.

V	J	size	CDR3
TRBV19	TRBJ1-4	-	CASNLRPGQAFLHEKLFF
TRBV3-1/TRBV3-2	TRBJ1-2	once	CASSQELTAYGYTF
TRBV28	TRBJ2-5	-	CASSGPRDQETQYF
TRBV4-1	TRBJ2-1	-	CASSQDRGAKSSYNEQFF
TRBV5-4	TRBJ2-3	-	CASSFGTGRQDTQYF
TRBV7-9	TRBJ2-1	-	CASSFPDRGFNEQFF
TRBV6-5	TRBJ1-1	-	CASSHREPPREAFF
TRBV5-5	TRBJ2-7	-	CASSLEGQDSYGQYF
TRBV5-6	TRBJ1-2	-	CASSADGVYGYTF
TRBV12-5	TRBJ2-7	-	CASGLVRTEPSYEQYF
TRBV9	TRBJ1-1	-	CASSVDLNTEAFF
TRBV5-1	TRBJ1-2	-	CASSPDYRRANYGYTF
TRBV7-8	TRBJ2-3	-	CASSLLLGTSGRGTDTQYF
TRBV7-9	TRBJ2-1	-	CASSPTGDNEQFF
TRBV5-4	TRBJ1-4	-	CASSSDRVNEKLFF
TRBV5-1	TRBJ2-7	-	CASNRGGAGEQYF
TRBV3-1/TRBV3-2	TRBJ2-7	-	CASSQGLAGALYEQYF
TRBV7-8	TRBJ1-2	-	CASSLRTGIMYGYTF
TRBV19	TRBJ1-5	-	CASSIEPGQGKQPQHF
TRBV19	TRBJ1-5	few	CASSPTDRGGDQPQHF
TRBV6-4	TRBJ1-2	-	CASSSSGGGYTF
TRBV28	TRBJ2-7	once	CATGTSGPNYEQYF
TRBV20-1	TRBJ1-5	-	CSASAENYSNQPQHF
TRBV7-9	TRBJ2-7	-	CASSSRGSSYEQYF
TRBV29-1	TRBJ2-7	-	CSVEGRGGYEQYF
TRBV18	TRBJ1-1	-	CASSPTMNTEAFF
TRBV7-2	TRBJ1-1	-	CASSLQINTEAFF
TRBV7-2	TRBJ1-2	-	CASSLEGLGYTF
TRBV19	TRBJ1-1	-	CASSIGLTGTEAFF
TRBV5-1	TRBJ2-5	-	CASNLGQGVKTQYF
TRBV7-2	TRBJ2-3	-	CASSLTSGDTQYF
TRBV7-6	TRBJ2-1	-	CASSLTGTGARLRDNEQFF
TRBV4-1	TRBJ2-7	-	CASSQDEALNYEQYF
TRBV9	TRBJ1-4	-	CASSAQDWDEKLFF
TRBV5-6	TRBJ2-1	-	CASSLAGGSSYNEQFF
TRBV14	TRBJ2-3	-	CASSQVVDTQYF
TRBV7-2	TRBJ2-7	once	CASSLTSGSSYEQYF
TRBV4-3	TRBJ2-7	-	CASSQGTGTEQYF
TRBV3-1/TRBV3-2	TRBJ2-5	once	CASSQGREETQYF
TRBV28	TRBJ1-1	-	CASSLSVRGRLNTEAFF
TRBV3-1/TRBV3-2	TRBJ1-3	-	CASSPGGAPGNTIYF
TRBV27	TRBJ2-2	-	CASTTPGERTGELFF
TRBV12-3/TRBV12-4	TRBJ1-2	-	CASTLQGPYTF
TRBV5-1	TRBJ2-1	once	CASAGGVEFYNEQFF
TRBV5-1	TRBJ1-6	-	CASSPGFGQGNSPLHF
TRBV27	TRBJ2-7	-	CASSRWTGNYEQYF
TRBV27	TRBJ1-4	once	CASSSRVTNEKLFF
TRBV3-1/TRBV3-2	TRBJ2-3	-	CASSHNGQEMDTQYF
TRBV19	TRBJ2-7	-	CASSLAWGSSYEQYF
TRBV5-1	TRBJ2-1	-	CASSLAGTNNEQFF